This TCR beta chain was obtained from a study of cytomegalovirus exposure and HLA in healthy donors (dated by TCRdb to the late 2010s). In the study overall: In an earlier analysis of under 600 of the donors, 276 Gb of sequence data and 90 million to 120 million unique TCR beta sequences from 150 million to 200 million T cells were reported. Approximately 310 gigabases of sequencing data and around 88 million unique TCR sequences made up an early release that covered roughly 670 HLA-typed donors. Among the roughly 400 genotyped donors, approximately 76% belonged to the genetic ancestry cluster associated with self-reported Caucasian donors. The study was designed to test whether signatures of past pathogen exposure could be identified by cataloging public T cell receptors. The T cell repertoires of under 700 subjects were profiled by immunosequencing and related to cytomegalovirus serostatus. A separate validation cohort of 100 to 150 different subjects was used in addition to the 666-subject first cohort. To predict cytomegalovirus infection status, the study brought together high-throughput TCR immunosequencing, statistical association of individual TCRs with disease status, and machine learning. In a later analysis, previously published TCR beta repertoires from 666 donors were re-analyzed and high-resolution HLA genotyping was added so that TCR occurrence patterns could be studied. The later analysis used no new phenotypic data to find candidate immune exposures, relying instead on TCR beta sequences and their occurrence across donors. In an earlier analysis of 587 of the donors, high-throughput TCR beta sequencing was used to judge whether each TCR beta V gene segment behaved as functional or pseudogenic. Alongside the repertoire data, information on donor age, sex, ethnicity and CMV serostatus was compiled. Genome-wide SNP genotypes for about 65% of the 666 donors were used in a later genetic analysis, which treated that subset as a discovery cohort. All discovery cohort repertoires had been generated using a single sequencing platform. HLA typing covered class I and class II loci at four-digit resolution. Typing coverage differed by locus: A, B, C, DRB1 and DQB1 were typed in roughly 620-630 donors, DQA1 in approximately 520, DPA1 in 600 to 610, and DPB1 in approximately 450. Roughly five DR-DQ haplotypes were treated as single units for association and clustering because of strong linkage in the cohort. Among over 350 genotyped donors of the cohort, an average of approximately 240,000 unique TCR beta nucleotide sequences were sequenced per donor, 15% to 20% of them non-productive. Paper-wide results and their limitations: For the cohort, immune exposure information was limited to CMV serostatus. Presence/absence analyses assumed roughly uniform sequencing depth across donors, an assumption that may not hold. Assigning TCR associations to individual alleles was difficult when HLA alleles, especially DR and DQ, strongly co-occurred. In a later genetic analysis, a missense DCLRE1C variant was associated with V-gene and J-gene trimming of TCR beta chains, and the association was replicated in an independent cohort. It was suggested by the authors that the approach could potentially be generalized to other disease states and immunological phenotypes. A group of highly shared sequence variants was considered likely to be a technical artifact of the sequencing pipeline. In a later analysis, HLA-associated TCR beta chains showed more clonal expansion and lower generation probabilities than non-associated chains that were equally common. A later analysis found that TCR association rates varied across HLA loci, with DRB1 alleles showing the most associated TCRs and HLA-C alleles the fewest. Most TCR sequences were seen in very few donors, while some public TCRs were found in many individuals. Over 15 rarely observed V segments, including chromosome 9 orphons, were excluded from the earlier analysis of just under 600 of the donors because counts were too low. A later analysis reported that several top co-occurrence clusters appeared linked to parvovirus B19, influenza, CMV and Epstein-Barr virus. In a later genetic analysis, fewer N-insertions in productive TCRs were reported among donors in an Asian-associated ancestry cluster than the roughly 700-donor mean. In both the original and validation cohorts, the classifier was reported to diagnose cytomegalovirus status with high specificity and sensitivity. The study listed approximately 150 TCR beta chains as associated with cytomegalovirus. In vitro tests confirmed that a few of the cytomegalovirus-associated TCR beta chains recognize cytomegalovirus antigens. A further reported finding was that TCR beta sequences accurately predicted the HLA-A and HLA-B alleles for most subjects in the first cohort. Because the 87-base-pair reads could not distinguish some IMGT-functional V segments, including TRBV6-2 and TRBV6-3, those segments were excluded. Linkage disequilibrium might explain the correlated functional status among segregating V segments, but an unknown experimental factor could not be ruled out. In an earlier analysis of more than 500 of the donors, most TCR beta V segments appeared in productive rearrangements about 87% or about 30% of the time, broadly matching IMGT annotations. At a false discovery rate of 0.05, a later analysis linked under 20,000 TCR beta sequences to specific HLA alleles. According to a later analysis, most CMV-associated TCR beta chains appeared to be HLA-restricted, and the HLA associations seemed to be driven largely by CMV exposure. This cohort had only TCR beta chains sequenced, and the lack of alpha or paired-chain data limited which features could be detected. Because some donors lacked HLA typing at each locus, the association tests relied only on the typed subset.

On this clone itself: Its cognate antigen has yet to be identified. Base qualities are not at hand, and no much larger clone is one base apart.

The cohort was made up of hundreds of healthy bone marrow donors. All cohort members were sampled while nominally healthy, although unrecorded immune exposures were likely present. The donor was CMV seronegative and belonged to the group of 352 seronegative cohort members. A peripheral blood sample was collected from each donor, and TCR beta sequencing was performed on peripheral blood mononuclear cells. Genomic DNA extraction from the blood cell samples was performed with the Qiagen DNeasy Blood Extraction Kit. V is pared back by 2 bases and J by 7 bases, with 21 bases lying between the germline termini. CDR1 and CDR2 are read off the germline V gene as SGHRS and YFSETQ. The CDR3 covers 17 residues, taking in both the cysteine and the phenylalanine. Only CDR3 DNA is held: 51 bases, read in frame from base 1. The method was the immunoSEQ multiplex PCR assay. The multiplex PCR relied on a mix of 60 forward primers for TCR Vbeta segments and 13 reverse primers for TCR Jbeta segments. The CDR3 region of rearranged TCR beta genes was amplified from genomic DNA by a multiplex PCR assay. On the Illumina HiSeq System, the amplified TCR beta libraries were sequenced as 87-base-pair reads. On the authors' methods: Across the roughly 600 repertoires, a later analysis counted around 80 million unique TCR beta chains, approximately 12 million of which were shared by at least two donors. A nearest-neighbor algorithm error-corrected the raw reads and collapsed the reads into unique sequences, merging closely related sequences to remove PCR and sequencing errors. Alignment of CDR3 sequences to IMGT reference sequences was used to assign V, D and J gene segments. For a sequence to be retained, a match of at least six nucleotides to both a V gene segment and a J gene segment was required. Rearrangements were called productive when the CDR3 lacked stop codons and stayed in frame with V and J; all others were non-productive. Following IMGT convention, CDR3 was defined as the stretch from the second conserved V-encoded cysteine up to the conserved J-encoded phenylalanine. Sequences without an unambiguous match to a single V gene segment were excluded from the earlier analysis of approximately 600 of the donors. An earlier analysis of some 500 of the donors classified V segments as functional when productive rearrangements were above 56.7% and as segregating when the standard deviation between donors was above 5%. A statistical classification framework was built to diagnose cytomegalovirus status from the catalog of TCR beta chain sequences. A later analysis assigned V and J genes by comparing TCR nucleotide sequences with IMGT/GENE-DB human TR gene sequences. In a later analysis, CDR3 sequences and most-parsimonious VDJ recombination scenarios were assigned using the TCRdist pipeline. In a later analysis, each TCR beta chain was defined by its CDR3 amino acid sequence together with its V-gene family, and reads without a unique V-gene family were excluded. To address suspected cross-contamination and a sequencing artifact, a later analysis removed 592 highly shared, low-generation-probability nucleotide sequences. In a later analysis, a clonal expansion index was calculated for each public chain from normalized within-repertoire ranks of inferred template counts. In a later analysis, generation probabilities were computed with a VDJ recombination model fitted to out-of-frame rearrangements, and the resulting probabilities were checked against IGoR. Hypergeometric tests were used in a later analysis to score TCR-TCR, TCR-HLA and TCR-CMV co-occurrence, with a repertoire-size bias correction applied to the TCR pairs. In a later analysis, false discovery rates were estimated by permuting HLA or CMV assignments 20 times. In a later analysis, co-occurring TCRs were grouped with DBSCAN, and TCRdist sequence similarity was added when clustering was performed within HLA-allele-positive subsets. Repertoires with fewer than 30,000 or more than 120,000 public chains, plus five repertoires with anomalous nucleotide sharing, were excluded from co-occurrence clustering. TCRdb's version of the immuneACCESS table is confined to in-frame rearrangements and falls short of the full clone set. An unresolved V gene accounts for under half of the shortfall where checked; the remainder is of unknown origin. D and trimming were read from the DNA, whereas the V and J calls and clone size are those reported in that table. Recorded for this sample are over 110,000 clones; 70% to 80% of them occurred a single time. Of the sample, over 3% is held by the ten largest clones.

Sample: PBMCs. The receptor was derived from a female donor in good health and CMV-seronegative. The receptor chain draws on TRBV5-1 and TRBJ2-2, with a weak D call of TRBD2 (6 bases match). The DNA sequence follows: TGCGCCAGCAGCTTCGGCGGGGCACACCGAGGAGACGGGGAGCTGTTTTTT. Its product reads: CASSFGGAHRGDGELFF.